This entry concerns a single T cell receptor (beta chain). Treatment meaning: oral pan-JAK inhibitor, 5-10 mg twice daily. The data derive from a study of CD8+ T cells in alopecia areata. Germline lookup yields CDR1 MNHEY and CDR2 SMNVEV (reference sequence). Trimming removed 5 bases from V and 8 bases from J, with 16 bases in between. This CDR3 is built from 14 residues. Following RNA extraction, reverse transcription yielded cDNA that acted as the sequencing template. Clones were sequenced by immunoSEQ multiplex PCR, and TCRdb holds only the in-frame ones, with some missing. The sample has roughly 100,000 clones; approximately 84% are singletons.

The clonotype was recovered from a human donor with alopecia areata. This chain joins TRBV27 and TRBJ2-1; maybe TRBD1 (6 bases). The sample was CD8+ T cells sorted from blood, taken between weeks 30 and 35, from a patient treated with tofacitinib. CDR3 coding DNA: TGTGCCAGCAGTCGGGACATCCCTTATCATGAGCAGTTCTTC. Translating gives CASSRDIPYHEQFF.